This TCR beta chain was recovered during a study of monozygotic twins with inflammatory bowel disease. Nested PCRs (about 15 and 9 cycles, two total) were applied to TCRalpha and TCRbeta cDNA. With the 5' RACE reads reprocessed, TCRdb shows one record per CDR3 protein and no DNA. In total, the table holds some 150,000 distinct CDR3 sequences. Germline lookup yields CDR1 SGHKS and CDR2 YYEKEE (reference sequence). The CDR3 contains 15 residues. Material: blood. The receptor was derived from a human donor with ulcerative colitis or Crohn's disease, or a healthy co-twin of an affected twin (not recorded which). The chain has TRBV5-5 and TRBJ2-5; TCRdb designates TRBD1, a call that cannot be tested without DNA. The CDR3: CASSLRQGKEETQYF. The whole variable domain, remainder taken from reference TRBV5-5 and TRBJ2-5, is DAGVTQSPTHLIKTRGQQVTLRCSPISGHKSVSWYQQVLGQGPQFIFQYYEKEERGRGNFPDRFSARQFPNYSSELNVNALLLGDSALYLCASSLRQGKEETQYFGPGTRLLVL.